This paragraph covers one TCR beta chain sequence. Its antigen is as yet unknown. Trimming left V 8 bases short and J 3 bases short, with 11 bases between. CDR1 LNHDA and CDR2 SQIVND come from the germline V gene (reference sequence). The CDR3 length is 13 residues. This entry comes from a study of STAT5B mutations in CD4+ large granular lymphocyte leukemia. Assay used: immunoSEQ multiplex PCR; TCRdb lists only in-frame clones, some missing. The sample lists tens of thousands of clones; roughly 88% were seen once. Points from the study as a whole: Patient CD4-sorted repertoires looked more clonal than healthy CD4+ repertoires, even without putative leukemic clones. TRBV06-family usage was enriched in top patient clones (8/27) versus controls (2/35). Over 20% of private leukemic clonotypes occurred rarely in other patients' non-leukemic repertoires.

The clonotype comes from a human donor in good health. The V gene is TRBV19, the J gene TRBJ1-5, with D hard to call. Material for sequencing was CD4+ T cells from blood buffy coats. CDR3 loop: CASSGGVNQPQHF. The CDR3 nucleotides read TGTGCCAGTTCCGGAGGAGTCAATCAGCCCCAGCATTTT. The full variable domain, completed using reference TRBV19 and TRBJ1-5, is DGGITQSPKYLFRKEGQNVTLSCEQNLNHDAMYWYRQDPGQGLRLIYYSQIVNDFQKGDIAEGYSVSREKKESFPLTVTSAQKNPTAFYLCASSGGVNQPQHFGDGTRLSIL.